Shown below are 26 T cell receptor beta chains from a single sample sequenced in a study of blood T cell repertoires in COVID-19. Here immunoSEQ multiplex PCR was the method, and the copy in TCRdb shows in-frame clones only, minus some. The sample includes approximately 180,000 clones, 87% of them seen just once. Source material: peripheral blood. Receptors were obtained from a woman between 50 and 59 years old with acute or convalescent COVID-19.

The chain has TRBV7-2 and TRBJ2-5, with 9 bases lining up with TRBD2. Losses at the gene ends were 1 base for V and 5 bases for J; bases not matched to a gene: 5. Germline V lookup: CDR1 SGHTA, CDR2 FQGNSA. CDR3 length equals 15 residues. CDR3 nucleotide sequence: TGTGCCAGCAGCTTAGTTAGCGGGGGAGTTGAGACCCAGTACTTC. This translates into CASSLVSGGVETQYF.

The CDR3 DNA follows: TGTGCCAGCAGCCGGGACAGCTATGGCTACACCTTC. Protein sequence: CASSRDSYGYTF. The chain is built from TRBV7-6 and TRBJ1-2; 7 nucleotides align to TRBD1. V gave up 5 bases and J gave up 4 bases; unmatched junction bases: 1. This CDR3 has 12 amino acids. Germline assignment: CDR1 SGHVS and CDR2 FNYEAQ.

This chain links TRBV18 with TRBJ1-1, with D tentatively TRBD1 (5 bases). Per the germline V gene, CDR1 is KGHSH and CDR2 is LQKENI. The CDR3 sequence is 15 residues long. V gave up 1 base and J gave up 1 base, with 10 bases separating them. CDR3 DNA sequence: TGTGCCAGCTCACCACTTGGGGCTACGAACACTGAAGCTTTCTTT. Residues: CASSPLGATNTEAFF.

J is TRBJ1-1 and V is TRBV27; D possibly corresponds to TRBD1 (5 bases). The CDR3 contains 17 residues. Germline values: CDR1 MNHEY, CDR2 SMNVEV (reference sequence). V was clipped by 2 bases and J by 0 bases, with 16 bases between them. The chain's CDR3 is CASSLRSGWGVNTEAFF. The CDR3, as DNA: TGTGCCAGCAGTTTACGTTCAGGGTGGGGGGTGAACACTGAAGCTTTCTTT.

This rearrangement joins TRBV4-1 to TRBJ2-3; no reliable D call. Per germline, CDR1 MGHRA and CDR2 YSYEKL. V was cut by 4 bases and J by 1 base, with 3 bases left in between. This CDR3 is 12 amino acids long. CDR3 region: CASSLGTDTQYF. In nucleotides, the CDR3 is TGCGCCAGCAGCCTAGGCACAGATACGCAGTATTTT.

This chain uses TRBV5-1 with TRBJ1-2, with D perhaps TRBD1 (6 bases). The germline CDR1 and CDR2 sequences are SGHRS and YFSETQ. Between the trimmed V and J ends, which lost 4 bases and 8 bases, there was a span of 18 bases. The CDR3 length is 14 residues. CDR3 DNA sequence: TGCGCCAGCAGCCCTTCGGGGGGGGCGCGGGGCTACACCTTC. Its protein product is CASSPSGGARGYTF.

CDR3 region: CAIRGQLNTEAFF. The CDR3, as DNA: TGTGCCATTCGAGGGCAGCTCAACACTGAAGCTTTCTTT. The V call is TRBV10-3, the J call TRBJ1-1; the D is unclear. The germline CDR1 and CDR2 sequences are ENHRY and SYGVKD. The CDR3 sequence is 13 residues long. The V end was cut by 9 bases, the J end by 2 bases, with 13 bases between.

This sequence joins TRBV7-2 and TRBJ2-1; TRBD2 matches 13 bases. Looked up from germline, CDR1 is SGHTA and CDR2 is FQGNSA. There are 16 residues in the CDR3. With V trimmed by 2 bases and J by 9 bases, 7 bases remained unmatched. This chain's CDR3 is CASSLTSGRGQGEQFF. CDR3 DNA: TGTGCCAGCAGCTTAACTAGCGGGAGGGGTCAGGGTGAGCAGTTCTTC.

In DNA, the CDR3 is TGTGCCAGCAGCTCGGAACAAGCGTCCAGAGGCTACACCTTC. Its protein is CASSSEQASRGYTF. The V and J genes are TRBV7-2 and TRBJ1-2; D gene ambiguous. The CDR3 is 14 amino acids. V was pared by 4 bases and J by 8 bases, with 17 bases between. Germline loops: CDR1 SGHTA, CDR2 FQGNSA.

This clone appeared once. This chain joins TRBV3-1 (or the pseudogene TRBV3-2) and TRBJ2-3; the match to TRBD2 covers 11 bases. Germline CDR1 LGHDT, CDR2 YNNKEL (reference sequence). Trimming removed 4 bases from V and 1 base from J; junction bases left unmatched: 1. CDR3 length: 15 amino acids. CDR3 nucleotides: TGTGCCAGCAGCCCGGGACTAGCGGGCACAGATACGCAGTATTTT. Protein sequence: CASSPGLAGTDTQYF.

This clone showed up just a few times. The rearrangement links TRBV5-1 to TRBJ2-3, with TRBD2 identical over 11 bases. Germline V gene data show CDR1 as SGHRS and CDR2 as YFSETQ. The ends lost 3 bases at V and 4 bases at J; junction bases unmatched: 13. The CDR3 loop spans 18 amino acids. CDR3 residues: CASSSPGLAVRDADTQYF. CDR3 DNA sequence: TGCGCCAGCAGCTCTCCGGGACTAGCGGTGAGAGACGCAGATACGCAGTATTTT.

The rearrangement uses TRBV6-2 or TRBV6-3 and TRBJ1-2, with a weak D call TRBD1 (6 bases). Germline V lookup: CDR1 MNHEY, CDR2 SVGEGT. Trimming removed 2 bases at V and 4 bases at J, with 8 bases between. This CDR3 has 13 residues. The CDR3 DNA follows: TGTGCCAGCAGTTACCCCAGGGGCTATGGCTACACCTTC. It encodes CASSYPRGYGYTF.

The chain links TRBV18 to TRBJ2-1, with 7 positions matching TRBD2. The germline gives CDR1 KGHSH, CDR2 LQKENI. J lost 4 bases, V lost 2 bases, and 2 bases had no gene match. This CDR3 is built from 14 residues. CDR3 coding DNA: TGTGCCAGCTCACCAGCAGCGGGGTACAATGAGCAGTTCTTC. It specifies CASSPAAGYNEQFF.

The chain is built from TRBV10-3 and TRBJ2-5, with D maybe TRBD2 (5 bases). Germline loops: CDR1 ENHRY, CDR2 SYGVKD. V was shortened by 3 bases and J by 4 bases, with 6 bases between the two germline ends. This CDR3 is built from 12 residues. Here the CDR3 DNA reads TGTGCCATCAGTGAAGGAGGAGAGACCCAGTACTTC. It encodes CAISEGGETQYF.

The rearrangement joins TRBV19 to TRBJ1-1, with 8 bases lining up with TRBD1. The CDR3 has 14 residues. From germline, CDR1 is LNHDA and CDR2 SQIVND (reference sequence). The junction had 10 bases not matched to a gene; V was cut back by 6 bases and J by 7 bases. The CDR3 here is CASSRDRRGFEAFF. DNA of the CDR3: TGTGCCAGTAGCAGGGACAGGCGGGGATTTGAAGCTTTCTTT.

CDR3 sequence (DNA): TGCGCCAGCAGCTTGGGACAGGGGTATTTCGATGAGCAGTTCTTC. Translation gives CASSLGQGYFDEQFF. This sequence joins TRBV5-1 and TRBJ2-1, with 8 bases lining up with TRBD1. The CDR3 covers 15 residues. Trimming removed 0 bases from V and 8 bases from J; junction bases left unmatched: 7. Germline V gene data show CDR1 as SGHRS and CDR2 as YFSETQ.

The chain uses TRBV6-2 or TRBV6-3 and TRBJ1-5; a weak D match, TRBD1 (6 bases). The V and J ends lost 5 bases and 0 bases respectively, with 11 bases between them. The CDR3 runs 15 residues. In germline, CDR1 is MNHEY, CDR2 SVGEGT. The CDR3 nucleotides read TGTGCCAGCAGTACAGGGCGTTATAGCAATCAGCCCCAGCATTTT. Protein sequence: CASSTGRYSNQPQHF.

The chain has TRBV18 and TRBJ2-1; D call uncertain. Trimming shortened V by 2 bases and J by 5 bases, and 10 bases separated the two germline ends. This CDR3 has 14 residues. Germline assignment: CDR1 KGHSH and CDR2 LQKENI. Here the CDR3 DNA reads TGTGCCAGCTCACCAAAGTCACGGGACAATGAGCAGTTCTTC. It specifies CASSPKSRDNEQFF.

The chain couples TRBV7-2 to TRBJ1-1; D is perhaps TRBD1 (6 bases). Germline values: CDR1 SGHTA, CDR2 FQGNSA. Trimming removed 1 base from V and 0 bases from J, with 18 bases in between. This CDR3 is built from 18 residues. The CDR3 DNA follows: TGTGCCAGCAGCTTAGTAGGGGCGGGGGGCCGGTTGAACACTGAAGCTTTCTTT. Translation gives CASSLVGAGGRLNTEAFF.

The chain joins TRBV30 to TRBJ1-1; TRBD1 aligns across 7 bases. The CDR3 length is 14 residues. The trim removed 3 bases at V and 1 base at J, leaving 5 bases unmatched. Germline V gene sequence: CDR1 GTSNPN, CDR2 SVGIG (reference sequence). The CDR3 reads CAWSPGTANTEAFF. CDR3 DNA sequence: TGTGCCTGGAGCCCCGGGACAGCGAACACTGAAGCTTTCTTT.

The chain has TRBV19 and TRBJ1-2, with a possible D match to TRBD1 (5 bases). Trimming removed 7 bases at V and 0 bases at J, with 12 bases between. Germline V CDR1 and CDR2: LNHDA, SQIVND (reference sequence). There are 14 residues in the CDR3. CDR3 region: CASMTGDSNYGYTF. Here the CDR3 DNA reads TGTGCCAGTATGACGGGGGACTCTAACTATGGCTACACCTTC.

This chain connects TRBV19 to TRBJ2-7, with a possible D match to TRBD2 (6 bases). V was shortened by 5 bases and J by 4 bases, with 21 bases between the two germline ends. The germline V gene encodes CDR1 LNHDA and CDR2 SQIVND (reference sequence). The CDR3 contains 16 residues. The CDR3 DNA follows: TGTGCCAGTAGTGACCCCGGGCACGGGAGAAGGTACGAGCAGTACTTC. This translates into CASSDPGHGRRYEQYF.

The gene calls are TRBV6-5 and TRBJ1-2; 7 positions agree with TRBD1. J gave up 6 bases and V 10 bases, and 11 bases lay outside the gene matches. There are 13 residues in the CDR3. Germline-derived CDR1 and CDR2 are MNHEY and SVGAGI. The CDR3 sequence is CATRGTARDGYTF. CDR3 nucleotide sequence: TGTGCCACCAGGGGGACAGCAAGGGATGGCTACACCTTC.

J is TRBJ1-2 and V is TRBV9; 12 bases align to TRBD1. The CDR3 totals 18 residues. CDR1 and CDR2 (germline): SGDLS, YYNGEE. Trimming took 3 bases from V and 4 from J; bases not matched to a gene: 13. CDR3 amino acids: CASSGFGTGGVKGYGYTF. DNA for the CDR3: TGTGCCAGCAGCGGTTTCGGGACAGGGGGCGTGAAGGGCTATGGCTACACCTTC.

V and J are TRBV27 and TRBJ1-2; the D is unclear. CDR3 length equals 15 residues. V shed 0 bases and J shed 5 bases, with 13 bases lying between them. Germline CDR1 and CDR2: MNHEY and SMNVEV (reference sequence). CDR3 sequence reads: CASSLSLYSLYGYTF. The CDR3 region has the DNA TGTGCCAGCAGTTTATCCCTTTACAGCCTGTATGGCTACACCTTC.

The chain employs TRBV6-6 and TRBJ2-1; 7 bases align to TRBD2. Trimming removed 6 bases from V and 6 bases from J; junction bases left unmatched: 11. This CDR3 spans 15 amino acids. Germline CDR1 MNHNY, CDR2 SVGAGI (reference sequence). The CDR3 loop is CASRPGLVEVNEQFF. The CDR3 bases are TGTGCCAGCAGACCAGGACTAGTCGAGGTCAATGAGCAGTTCTTC.